The clone carrying this T cell receptor beta chain came up a few times. Its antigen is unknown. The data were taken from a study of early T cells in non-severe SARS-CoV-2 infection. Study background: Sequencing of unsorted whole blood was done on bulk RNA, leaving chains unpaired. Notes on the study in general: The study's VDJdb matching favored anti-spike CD8 responses and missed private and CD4 specificities.

Individual cDNA molecules received unique molecular identifiers. Using its own MiXCR run on the 5' RACE reads, TCRdb lists one record per CDR3 protein. The table has under 55,000 distinct CDR3 sequences, approximately 10% seen once. Trimming removed 0 bases from V and 5 bases from J, with 6 bases in between. The CDR3 covers 13 residues. Germline CDR1 LGHNA, CDR2 YNFKEQ. This receptor was taken from an adult who was a healthcare worker with PCR-confirmed SARS-CoV-2 infection or an uninfected control (not recorded which). Sequenced sample: whole blood. The rearrangement uses TRBV4-2 and TRBJ2-3, with a weak D call TRBD2 (5 bases). The CDR3: CASSQDAGDTQYF. The CDR3 coding sequence is TGTGCCAGCAGCCAAGATGCGGGAGATACGCAGTATTTT.